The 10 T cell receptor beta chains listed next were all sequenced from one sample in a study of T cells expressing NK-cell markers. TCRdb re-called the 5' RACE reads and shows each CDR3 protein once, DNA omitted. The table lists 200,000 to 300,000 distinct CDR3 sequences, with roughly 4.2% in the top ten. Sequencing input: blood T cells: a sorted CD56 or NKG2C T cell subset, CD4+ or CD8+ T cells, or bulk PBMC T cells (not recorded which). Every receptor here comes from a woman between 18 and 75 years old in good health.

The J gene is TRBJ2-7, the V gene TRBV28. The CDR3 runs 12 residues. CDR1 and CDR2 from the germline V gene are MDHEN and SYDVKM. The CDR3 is CASSSIIWEQYF.

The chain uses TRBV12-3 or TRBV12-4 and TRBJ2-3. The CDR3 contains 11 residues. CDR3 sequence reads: CASSVRDTQYF.

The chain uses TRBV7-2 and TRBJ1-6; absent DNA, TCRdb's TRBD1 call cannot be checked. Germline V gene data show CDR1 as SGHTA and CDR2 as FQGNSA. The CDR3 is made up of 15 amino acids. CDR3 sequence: CASSLAATGNSPLHF.

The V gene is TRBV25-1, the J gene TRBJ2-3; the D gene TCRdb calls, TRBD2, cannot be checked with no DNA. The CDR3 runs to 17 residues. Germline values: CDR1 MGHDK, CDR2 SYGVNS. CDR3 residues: CASSSRTSGRVADTQYF. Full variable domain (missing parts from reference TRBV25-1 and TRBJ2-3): EADIYQTPRYLVIGTGKKITLECSQTMGHDKMYWYQQDPGMELHLIHYSYGVNSTEKGDLSSESTVSRIRTEHFPLTLESARPSHTSQYLCASSSRTSGRVADTQYFGPGTRLTVL.

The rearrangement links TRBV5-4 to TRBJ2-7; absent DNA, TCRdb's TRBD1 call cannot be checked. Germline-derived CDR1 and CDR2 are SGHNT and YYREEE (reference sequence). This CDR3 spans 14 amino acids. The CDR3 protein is CASRSGQQKYEQYF.

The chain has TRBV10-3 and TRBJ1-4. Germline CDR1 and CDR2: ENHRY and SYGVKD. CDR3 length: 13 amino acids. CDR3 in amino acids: CAISEGNNEKLFF.

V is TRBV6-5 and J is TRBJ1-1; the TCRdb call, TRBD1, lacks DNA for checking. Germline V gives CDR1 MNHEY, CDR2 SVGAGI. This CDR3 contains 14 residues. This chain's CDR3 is CASSYSAGRAEAFF.

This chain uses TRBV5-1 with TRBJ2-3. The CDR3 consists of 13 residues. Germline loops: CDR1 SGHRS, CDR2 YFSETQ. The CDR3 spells CASSYDSTDTQYF.

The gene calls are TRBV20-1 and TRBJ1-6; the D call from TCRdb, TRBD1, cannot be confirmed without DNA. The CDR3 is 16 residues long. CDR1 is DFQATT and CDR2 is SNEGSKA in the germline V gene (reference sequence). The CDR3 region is CSAREAGDRYNSPLHF.

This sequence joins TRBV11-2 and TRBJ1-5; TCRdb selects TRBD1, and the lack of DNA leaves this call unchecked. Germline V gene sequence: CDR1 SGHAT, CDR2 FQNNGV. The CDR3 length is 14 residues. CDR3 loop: CASSLDRVEQPQHF.